This entry is about one TCR beta chain. This sample is drawn from a study of blood T cells in healthy people across ages. A second PCR of 7 to 11 cycles used a sample-barcoded 5' primer and a J-beta primer mix. MiXCR, run by TCRdb on the 5' RACE reads, gives a single entry per CDR3 protein. The table includes roughly 1.7 million distinct CDR3 sequences, roughly 32% detected once. Staff drew ten milliliters of peripheral blood from each donor. The CDR3 is 13 amino acids. V was trimmed by 3 bases and J by 7 bases, leaving 10 bases between them. Germline V gene data show CDR1 as LGHDT and CDR2 as YNNKEL (reference sequence).

The receptor was isolated from a woman under 40 in good health. Sequenced input: blood. The rearrangement links TRBV3-1 to TRBJ1-5; D is possibly TRBD1 (6 bases). CDR3 sequence: CASSHGQFQPQHF. Written as DNA, the CDR3 is TGTGCCAGCAGCCACGGACAGTTCCAGCCCCAGCATTTT.